The 22 T cell receptor beta chains below all came from one sample that was sequenced in a study of human thymus T cells. Data came from immunoSEQ multiplex PCR; TCRdb stores just in-frame clones and leaves some out. This table holds 54,000 or so clones, approximately 95% found once. Source material: blood. These receptor sequences come from a boy under three years old with a congenital heart defect but otherwise immunologically healthy.

A note on this clone: Distinct nucleotide sequences in the sample also encode this CDR3. V is TRBV7-8 and J is TRBJ2-7, with 11 bases fitting TRBD1. This CDR3 is built from 14 residues. Germline CDR1 SGHVS, CDR2 FQNEAQ. The junction had 1 base not matched to a gene; V was cut back by 3 bases and J by 3 bases. The CDR3 loop reads CASSFGTGGYEQYF. For the CDR3, the DNA is TGTGCCAGCAGCTTTGGGACAGGGGGCTACGAGCAGTACTTC.

The chain links TRBV5-6 to TRBJ1-2; 10 bases are shared with TRBD1. Germline V gene lookup returns CDR1 SGHDT and CDR2 YYEEEE. The trim removed 4 bases at V and 8 bases at J, leaving 11 bases unmatched. The CDR3 has 15 amino acids. The CDR3 region is CASSASGTGAFGYTF. In DNA, the CDR3 is TGTGCCAGCAGCGCATCCGGGACAGGGGCCTTCGGCTACACCTTC. Using reference TRBV5-6 and TRBJ1-2 for the parts outside the CDR3, the full variable domain is DAGVTQSPTHLIKTRGQQVTLRCSPKSGHDTVSWYQQALGQGPQFIFQYYEEEERQRGNFPDRFSGHQFPNYSSELNVNALLLGDSALYLCASSASGTGAFGYTFGSGTRLTVV.

V and J are TRBV2 and TRBJ2-3; 9 positions match TRBD2. Germline CDR1 SNHLY, CDR2 FYNNEI. This CDR3 is built from 16 residues. The ends lost 4 bases at V and 2 bases at J; junction bases unmatched: 7. The CDR3 loop is CASSGGSGGSTDTQYF. CDR3 nucleotide sequence: TGTGCCAGCAGTGGGGGTAGCGGGGGTTCCACAGATACGCAGTATTTT.

This clone was recorded a few times. The chain has TRBV10-3 and TRBJ2-7; D unclear. This CDR3 spans 8 amino acids. Between the trimmed V and J ends, which lost 8 bases and 4 bases, there was a span of 0 bases. Looked up from germline, CDR1 is ENHRY and CDR2 is SYGVKD. CDR3: CAIYEQYF. The CDR3 coding sequence is TGTGCCATCTACGAGCAGTACTTC.

The rearrangement links TRBV11-2 to TRBJ2-5; 7 bases are a match to TRBD2. Germline V gene sequence: CDR1 SGHAT, CDR2 FQNNGV. This CDR3 comprises 15 residues. V was clipped by 0 bases and J by 5 bases; unmatched bases: 6. CDR3 in DNA: TGTGCCAGCAGCTTAGATGGCGGGAGCGGGGAGACCCAGTACTTC. Its protein product is CASSLDGGSGETQYF.

The chain links TRBV5-6 to TRBJ2-7; the D is unclear. V shed 3 bases and J shed 1 base, with 8 bases lying between them. CDR1 is SGHDT and CDR2 is YYEEEE in the germline V gene. The CDR3 totals 13 residues. The CDR3 spells CASSSPFSYEQYF. CDR3 bases: TGTGCCAGCAGCTCGCCCTTTTCCTACGAGCAGTACTTC.

The chain links TRBV7-2 to TRBJ1-5; 11 bases are shared with TRBD1. The trim removed 5 bases at V and 5 bases at J, leaving 2 bases unmatched. The CDR3 has 14 amino acids. Germline V gives CDR1 SGHTA, CDR2 FQGNSA. DNA for the CDR3: TGTGCCAGCAGCCGGACAGGGGGCGATCAGCCCCAGCATTTT. Encoded protein: CASSRTGGDQPQHF.

V gene TRBV12-5 combines with J gene TRBJ2-7; D possibly corresponds to TRBD1 (6 bases). Trimming shortened V by 7 bases and J by 3 bases, and 13 bases separated the two germline ends. CDR1 is LGHNT, CDR2 FRNRAP, per germline. The CDR3 contains 13 residues. For the CDR3, the DNA is TGTGCTAGTGCGATGGGCAGGGGCTACGAGCAGTACTTC. Translated: CASAMGRGYEQYF.

The chain has TRBV2 and TRBJ2-7; no clear D gene. The CDR3 has 12 amino acids. The V end lost 4 bases, the J end lost 3 bases, and 7 bases lay between the germline ends. Germline assignment: CDR1 SNHLY and CDR2 FYNNEI. This CDR3 reads CASSASYYEQYF. The DNA for the CDR3 is TGTGCCAGCAGTGCCTCATACTACGAGCAGTACTTC.

The count of this clone is one. The chain employs TRBV5-6 and TRBJ2-3, with 10 bases fitting TRBD2. The CDR3 runs 14 residues. The V gene's germline CDR1 is SGHDT and CDR2 YYEEEE. Trimming took 4 bases from V and 5 from J; bases not matched to a gene: 4. The CDR3 loop reads CASSELAGKDTQYF. CDR3 DNA sequence: TGTGCCAGCAGCGAACTAGCGGGGAAAGATACGCAGTATTTT.

This chain joins TRBV19 and TRBJ2-3; 7 nucleotides line up with TRBD1. CDR1 LNHDA and CDR2 SQIVND come from the germline V gene (reference sequence). This CDR3 has 13 residues. The ends lost 6 bases at V and 2 bases at J; junction bases unmatched: 2. Here the CDR3 reads CASSDRATDTQYF. DNA of the CDR3: TGTGCCAGTAGCGACAGGGCCACAGATACGCAGTATTTT.

The chain combines TRBV7-8 with TRBJ2-1; 11 nucleotides match TRBD2. Germline assignment: CDR1 SGHVS and CDR2 FQNEAQ. This CDR3 spans 18 amino acids. With 4 bases clipped from V and 0 bases from J, the junction kept 8 bases outside the gene matches. CDR3 DNA sequence: TGTGCCAGCAGCTGGACTAGCGGGCCGGTTTCCTCCTACAATGAGCAGTTCTTC. Translating it yields CASSWTSGPVSSYNEQFF.

V is TRBV27 and J is TRBJ1-3; a weak D match, TRBD1 (5 bases). V lost 6 bases to trimming and J lost 4 bases, with 19 bases between them. CDR3 size: 16 residues. CDR1 and CDR2 (germline): MNHEY, SMNVEV (reference sequence). The CDR3 region has the DNA TGTGCCAGCAGACCGGGAGCAGGGATCGGCGGAAACACCATATATTTT. It is translated as CASRPGAGIGGNTIYF.

This chain links TRBV5-6 with TRBJ2-1; 8 bases match TRBD1. Germline-derived CDR1 and CDR2 are SGHDT and YYEEEE. The CDR3 is 14 amino acids. Germline trimming cut 5 bases from V and 3 bases from J; bases unmatched to any gene: 4. The CDR3 region is CASSRGTGYNEQFF. The CDR3, as DNA: TGTGCCAGCAGTCGAGGGACAGGCTACAATGAGCAGTTCTTC.

V gene TRBV6-6 combines with J gene TRBJ1-1, with 7 nucleotides matching TRBD1. Germline values: CDR1 MNHNY, CDR2 SVGAGI (reference sequence). The CDR3 is 14 amino acids. V lost 6 bases and J lost 1; bases outside the gene matches: 5. CDR3 in amino acids: CASSRRQGNTEAFF. The CDR3 bases are TGTGCCAGCAGCAGACGACAGGGGAACACTGAAGCTTTCTTT.

The chain uses TRBV9 and TRBJ2-2; 9 nucleotides match TRBD2. The CDR3 loop spans 17 amino acids. The V and J ends lost 4 bases and 4 bases, in that order; junction bases with no gene match: 11. CDR1 SGDLS and CDR2 YYNGEE come from the germline V gene. CDR3 DNA sequence: TGTGCCAGCAGCCCCACCGGCGGGGGGGTAGGCACCGGGGAGCTGTTTTTT. Encoded protein: CASSPTGGGVGTGELFF.

The rearrangement uses TRBV27 and TRBJ2-3; 9 positions agree with TRBD2. The CDR3 is 13 residues long. The V gene end was trimmed by 8 bases and the J gene end by 3 bases; junction bases not matched to a gene: 3. Germline V gene data show CDR1 as MNHEY and CDR2 as SMNVEV (reference sequence). CDR3 region: CASGLAGTDTQYF. The DNA of the CDR3 is TGTGCCAGCGGGCTAGCGGGAACAGATACGCAGTATTTT.

This rearrangement joins TRBV7-2 to TRBJ2-2; a weak D match, TRBD1 (5 bases). This CDR3 spans 13 amino acids. CDR1 is SGHTA and CDR2 is FQGNSA in the germline V gene. V was clipped by 5 bases and J by 1 base, with 5 bases between them. DNA of the CDR3: TGTGCCAGCAGCGACAGGAACACCGGGGAGCTGTTTTTT. Its protein is CASSDRNTGELFF.

The chain is built from TRBV18 and TRBJ1-2; the match to TRBD1 covers 10 bases. V was pared by 5 bases and J by 4 bases, with 10 bases of the junction left unmatched. Germline V lookup: CDR1 KGHSH, CDR2 LQKENI. The CDR3 contains 16 residues. The CDR3 sequence is CASSTTPGQGFYGYTF. The CDR3 DNA reads as TGTGCCAGCTCAACTACCCCGGGACAGGGGTTCTATGGCTACACCTTC.

This clone was observed once. The chain joins TRBV11-1 to TRBJ1-2; a weak D match, TRBD1 (5 bases). V lost 5 bases and J lost 1, with 8 bases in between. Germline CDR1 SGHAT, CDR2 FQDESV (reference sequence). This CDR3 comprises 13 residues. The CDR3 bases are TGTGCCAGCAGCCGACAGCATAACTATGGCTACACCTTC. It translates to CASSRQHNYGYTF. The complete variable domain, with remaining parts taken from reference TRBV11-1 and TRBJ1-2, reads EAEVAQSPRYKITEKSQAVAFWCDPISGHATLYWYRQILGQGPELLVQFQDESVVDDSQLPKDRFSAERLKGVDSTLKIQPAELGDSAMYLCASSRQHNYGYTFGSGTRLTVV.

V and J are TRBV11-2 and TRBJ2-7; no reliable D call. V was pared by 1 base and J by 2 bases, with 12 bases between. The CDR3 consists of 15 residues. The germline V gene encodes CDR1 SGHAT and CDR2 FQNNGV. CDR3 amino acids: CASSLGPVGTYEQYF. In DNA form, the CDR3 reads TGTGCCAGCAGCTTAGGTCCGGTAGGTACCTACGAGCAGTACTTC.

Remarks on this clone: The junction differs from germline at one of its ends, possibly a read error. This chain connects TRBV6-5 to TRBJ1-2; possible D gene TRBD1, 6 bases. The germline CDR1 and CDR2 sequences are MNHEY and SVGAGI. The CDR3 consists of 11 residues. The CDR3 nucleotides read TGTGCCAGCAGTTACGGTGGGACAATCCTCTTC. Translation: CASSYGGTILF.